Shown below are 19 T cell receptor beta chains from a single sample sequenced in a study of OX40 agonist ivuxolimab in advanced cancers. Profiling relied on immunoSEQ multiplex PCR, and the TCRdb table lists in-frame clones only, not all of them. The sample lists roughly 34,000 clones, around 90% occurring once. The sample was CD4+ or CD8+ T cells sorted from blood, taken in a trial of the OX40 agonist ivuxolimab. Receptors originate from an adult with an advanced solid tumor such as melanoma, head and neck, liver or kidney cancer.

This CDR3 is CAWSVSGGNEQYF. DNA of the CDR3: TGTGCCTGGAGTGTGTCAGGGGGCAACGAGCAGTACTTC. The genes are TRBV30 and TRBJ2-7, with TRBD1 identical over 8 bases. J lost 5 bases, V lost 0 bases, and 3 bases had no gene match. The CDR3 consists of 13 residues. Germline loops: CDR1 GTSNPN, CDR2 SVGIG (reference sequence).

V is TRBV6-6 and J is TRBJ1-4, with 10 bases aligning to TRBD1. V shed 4 bases, J shed 7 bases, and the junction held 3 bases outside the gene matches. CDR3 length: 14 amino acids. CDR1 is MNHNY, CDR2 SVGAGI, per germline (reference sequence). CDR3 amino acids: CASSWTGGSEKLFF. The DNA of the CDR3 is TGTGCCAGCAGTTGGACAGGGGGTTCTGAAAAACTGTTTTTT.

This chain uses TRBV28 with TRBJ1-2; 7 nucleotides agree with TRBD1. The J segment lost 4 bases and the V segment lost 8 bases, leaving 7 bases of the junction unmatched. CDR1 MDHEN and CDR2 SYDVKM come from the germline V gene. This CDR3 comprises 13 residues. The CDR3 spells CASSATGPYGYTF. The CDR3 DNA reads TGTGCCAGCTCGGCGACAGGGCCCTATGGCTACACCTTC.

The rearrangement uses TRBV18 and TRBJ2-3, with 8 nucleotides matching TRBD1. The germline gives CDR1 KGHSH, CDR2 LQKENI. J lost 6 bases, V lost 3 bases, and 5 bases had no gene match. This CDR3 contains 14 residues. The CDR3 region is CASSPGQARDTQYF. In DNA, the CDR3 is TGTGCCAGCTCACCGGGACAGGCAAGGGATACGCAGTATTTT.

This clone was found a few times. This CDR3 is CASSQQGHEQFF. For the CDR3, the DNA is TGTGCCAGCAGCCAACAGGGTCATGAGCAGTTCTTC. The chain carries TRBV7-3 and TRBJ2-1; TRBD1 is a possible D gene (6 bases). The CDR3 consists of 12 residues. Germline assignment: CDR1 SGHTA and CDR2 FQGTGA. V dropped 5 bases and J dropped 8 bases, with 10 bases sitting between them.

The gene calls are TRBV5-5 and TRBJ1-3; perhaps TRBD1 as D (5 bases). The V gene's germline CDR1 is SGHKS and CDR2 YYEKEE (reference sequence). The CDR3 length is 14 residues. The V gene lost 4 bases and the J gene lost 7 bases, with 15 bases spanning the gap. The CDR3 spells CASSAAGWLNTIYF. The CDR3 coding sequence is TGTGCCAGCAGCGCGGCAGGGTGGTTGAACACCATATATTTT.

The table lists this clone with a count of one. The chain couples TRBV28 to TRBJ1-2, with D perhaps TRBD1 (6 bases). V dropped 6 bases and J dropped 4 bases, with 18 bases sitting between them. CDR1 is MDHEN, CDR2 SYDVKM, per germline. The CDR3 is 15 residues long. For the CDR3, the DNA is TGTGCCAGCAGGACAAACTTTCGGGACACCTATGGCTACACCTTC. This codes for CASRTNFRDTYGYTF.

The V call is TRBV2, the J call TRBJ2-2, with 9 bases fitting TRBD1. The J segment lost 0 bases and the V segment lost 7 bases, leaving 12 bases of the junction unmatched. Germline CDR1 SNHLY, CDR2 FYNNEI. This CDR3 is built from 18 residues. The CDR3 protein is CASKRLGRDRANTGELFF. The CDR3 nucleotides are TGTGCCAGCAAGCGTTTAGGACGGGACAGGGCGAACACCGGGGAGCTGTTTTTT.

V gene TRBV5-1 combines with J gene TRBJ2-1; D might be TRBD2 (6 bases). Trimming pared 4 bases from V and 2 bases from J, leaving 13 bases between. The length of the CDR3 is 15 residues. The germline gives CDR1 SGHRS, CDR2 YFSETQ. The CDR3 here is CASSVEDYPYNEQFF. For the CDR3, the DNA is TGCGCCAGCAGCGTCGAGGACTATCCCTACAATGAGCAGTTCTTC. Using reference TRBV5-1 and TRBJ2-1 for the parts outside the CDR3, the full variable domain is KAGVTQTPRYLIKTRGQQVTLSCSPISGHRSVSWYQQTPGQGLQFLFEYFSETQRNKGNFPGRFSGRQFSNSRSEMNVSTLELGDSALYLCASSVEDYPYNEQFFGPGTRLTVL.

This chain links TRBV5-6 with TRBJ2-1; TRBD2 agrees at 7 bases. Germline V gene data show CDR1 as SGHDT and CDR2 as YYEEEE. CDR3 size: 16 residues. V dropped 3 bases and J dropped 3; count of bases not matched to a gene: 9. The CDR3 protein is CASSSWVSGLYNEQFF. CDR3 nucleotide sequence: TGTGCCAGCAGCTCCTGGGTTAGCGGGCTCTACAATGAGCAGTTCTTC.

This chain connects TRBV5-4 to TRBJ1-1, with TRBD1 matching 8 bases. V was pared by 5 bases and J by 5 bases, with 5 bases of the junction left unmatched. The CDR3 is 13 amino acids. Germline values: CDR1 SGHNT, CDR2 YYREEE (reference sequence). This CDR3 reads CASRADRVTEAFF. CDR3 nucleotides: TGTGCCAGCAGAGCGGACAGGGTTACTGAAGCTTTCTTT.

This sequence joins TRBV4-1 and TRBJ2-1, with 9 bases fitting TRBD2. The CDR3 loop spans 17 amino acids. Germline V gene data show CDR1 as MGHRA and CDR2 as YSYEKL. J lost 2 bases, V lost 2 bases, and 7 bases had no gene match. In DNA, the CDR3 is TGCGCCAGCAGCCAATACGGGCGGGGGGGCCCCTACAATGAGCAGTTCTTC. Translated: CASSQYGRGGPYNEQFF.

This clone was seen only a few times. V gene TRBV29-1 combines with J gene TRBJ1-1; tentatively, D is TRBD1 (6 bases). Trimming left V 7 bases short and J 3 bases short, with 18 bases between. The CDR3 runs 14 residues. Germline loops: CDR1 SQVTM, CDR2 ANQGSEA. CDR3 coding DNA: TGCAGCGCTGGGAGGGGGGTCAGGGACACTGAAGCTTTCTTT. Translated: CSAGRGVRDTEAFF.

This sequence joins TRBV2 and TRBJ2-1; TRBD2 is a possible D gene (6 bases). The CDR3 totals 11 residues. The V gene's germline CDR1 is SNHLY and CDR2 FYNNEI. V lost 6 bases and J 14 bases, leaving 14 bases between the germline ends. The CDR3 loop reads CASSETWGEFF. CDR3 coding DNA: TGTGCCAGCAGCGAGACCTGGGGGGAGTTCTTC.

The genes are TRBV4-1 and TRBJ2-4, with 7 bases that match TRBD1. CDR1 is MGHRA, CDR2 YSYEKL, per germline. The V gene end was trimmed by 1 base and the J gene end by 1 base; junction bases not matched to a gene: 4. The CDR3 extends over 16 amino acids. Here the CDR3 DNA reads TGCGCCAGCAGCCAAGCCTTACAGGGGGCCAAAAACATTCAGTACTTC. Translated: CASSQALQGAKNIQYF.

The chain recombines TRBV19 with TRBJ1-1; D is unresolved. CDR3 length: 14 amino acids. V shed 3 bases and J shed 3 bases, with 11 bases lying between them. Germline V CDR1 and CDR2: LNHDA, SQIVND (reference sequence). DNA of the CDR3: TGTGCCAGTAGTATCTTAGGGTTGGACACTGAAGCTTTCTTT. Its protein product is CASSILGLDTEAFF.

The chain carries TRBV4-3 and TRBJ2-3; no clear D gene. The CDR3 runs 15 residues. V lost 1 base, J lost 4 bases, and 12 bases lay in between. Germline assignment: CDR1 LGHNA and CDR2 YSLEER. The CDR3 bases are TGCGCCAGCAGCCAAGTTTTAGGGCTGGCAGATACGCAGTATTTT. Amino acids: CASSQVLGLADTQYF.

The rearrangement links TRBV6-4 to TRBJ1-1, with TRBD1 matching over 7 bases. CDR1 is MRHNA and CDR2 is SNTAGT in the germline V gene. The CDR3 is made up of 13 amino acids. Trimming removed 6 bases from V and 4 bases from J; junction bases left unmatched: 5. This CDR3 reads CASSTTGATEAFF. The CDR3 DNA follows: TGTGCCAGCAGCACTACAGGGGCCACTGAAGCTTTCTTT.

V gene TRBV27 combines with J gene TRBJ2-3, with 10 bases lining up with TRBD2. V shed 5 bases and J 4 bases; nucleotides not matched to a gene: 12. The germline V gene encodes CDR1 MNHEY and CDR2 SMNVEV (reference sequence). The CDR3 has 17 amino acids. The CDR3 DNA reads as TGTGCCAGCAGTCCCCCGCGAAGCGGGAGGGTCGCAGATACGCAGTATTTT. It specifies CASSPPRSGRVADTQYF.